The 29 T cell receptor beta chains in this list originate from one sample, sequenced in a study of control samples from healthy donors and cancer patients. Measured with immunoSEQ multiplex PCR; TCRdb has only the in-frame clones, and not every one. The table lists around 84,000 clones, 65% to 90% of them singletons, with around a tenth in the top ten. Sequencing was performed on PBMCs. The source is a man between 60 and 75 years old with head and neck cancer.

This clone was observed a handful of times. The chain is built from TRBV7-8 and TRBJ2-7; 7 bases align to TRBD1. The CDR3 totals 14 residues. V shed 4 bases, J shed 3 bases, and the junction held 6 bases outside the gene matches. Germline CDR1 and CDR2: SGHVS and FQNEAQ. CDR3 coding DNA: TGTGCCAGCAGCTCCACCCGGACAGGCTACGAGCAGTACTTC. This codes for CASSSTRTGYEQYF.

This clone was seen only once. The chain uses TRBV5-8 and TRBJ2-1, with 7 positions matching TRBD1. The V and J ends lost 4 bases and 9 bases, in that order; junction bases with no gene match: 13. This CDR3 has 15 amino acids. Germline V lookup: CDR1 SGHTS, CDR2 YDEGEE. CDR3 protein: CASSPSNNRGGEQFF. For the CDR3, the DNA is TGTGCCAGCAGCCCGTCCAACAACAGGGGTGGTGAGCAGTTCTTC.

The chain joins TRBV10-3 to TRBJ2-1, with D uncertain. In germline, CDR1 is ENHRY, CDR2 SYGVKD. Trimming cost V 4 bases and J 0 bases, with 7 bases left between them. The CDR3 is 14 residues long. The CDR3 sequence: CAISGDGSYNEQFF. The CDR3 DNA follows: TGTGCCATCAGTGGCGATGGCTCCTACAATGAGCAGTTCTTC.

The rearrangement links TRBV2 to TRBJ2-7, with D hard to call. CDR1 SNHLY and CDR2 FYNNEI come from the germline V gene. The CDR3 spans 11 residues. V was cut by 4 bases and J by 5 bases, with 6 bases left in between. The CDR3 is CASSARNEQYF. The CDR3 coding sequence is TGTGCCAGCAGTGCGAGAAACGAGCAGTACTTC.

The rearrangement links TRBV5-8 to TRBJ1-5; tentatively, D is TRBD1 (6 bases). Trimming cost V 3 bases and J 5 bases, with 6 bases left between them. This CDR3 is built from 12 residues. Germline CDR1 reads SGHTS; CDR2 reads YDEGEE. The chain's CDR3 is CASSWGHQPQHF. The CDR3 DNA is TGTGCCAGCAGCTGGGGGCATCAGCCCCAGCATTTT.

In its sample, this clone was seen once. The J gene is TRBJ2-7, the V gene TRBV7-6, with D perhaps matching TRBD2 (6 bases). The germline V and J ends were trimmed by 0 bases and 1 base, with 7 bases remaining between them. From germline, CDR1 is SGHVS and CDR2 FNYEAQ. The CDR3 has 14 residues. The DNA of the CDR3 is TGTGCCAGCAGCTTAGCGGGAGGATCCTACGAGCAGTACTTC. Its translation is CASSLAGGSYEQYF.

In regard to this clone: At one end, the junction sequence differs from germline, possibly due to a read error. This chain joins TRBV10-3 and TRBJ1-2, with D possibly TRBD1 on 5 matching bases. The germline V gene encodes CDR1 ENHRY and CDR2 SYGVKD. This CDR3 contains 13 residues. The CDR3 loop is CASSAGDSYGYTF. The CDR3 DNA sequence: TGTGCCAGCAGTGCGGGCGACAGCTATGGCTACACCTTC.

This chain connects TRBV25-1 to TRBJ2-1; 12 nucleotides line up with TRBD2. The CDR3 has 16 residues. Germline lookup yields CDR1 MGHDK and CDR2 SYGVNS. Germline trimming cut 0 bases from V and 6 bases from J; bases unmatched to any gene: 3. CDR3 nucleotide sequence: TGTGCCAGCAGTGAATATATGGGACTAGCGGGCAATGAGCAGTTCTTC. Its protein product is CASSEYMGLAGNEQFF.

The rearrangement joins TRBV2 to TRBJ1-6, with D perhaps TRBD1 (6 bases). CDR1 is SNHLY, CDR2 FYNNEI, per germline. V was clipped by 6 bases and J by 7 bases, with 13 bases between them. This CDR3 has 14 amino acids. The CDR3, as DNA: TGTGCCAGCAGGGTGACAGGCGGAAATTCACCCCTCCACTTT. Encoded protein: CASRVTGGNSPLHF.

This clone was found a few times. This chain links TRBV30 with TRBJ1-3, with 8 bases aligning to TRBD1. Germline V gives CDR1 GTSNPN, CDR2 SVGIG (reference sequence). The CDR3 totals 19 residues. V lost 5 bases, J lost 0 bases, and 18 bases stayed unmatched. The CDR3 region is CAWRRDRLRWGSSGNTIYF. CDR3 bases: TGTGCCTGGCGAAGGGACAGGCTAAGATGGGGGTCCTCTGGAAACACCATATATTTT.

This chain joins TRBV6-5 and TRBJ1-5, with 7 bases lining up with TRBD1. Germline V gives CDR1 MNHEY, CDR2 SVGAGI. The CDR3 has 13 amino acids. V dropped 6 bases and J dropped 4; count of bases not matched to a gene: 3. The CDR3 reads CASRTGRNQPQHF. The CDR3, as DNA: TGTGCCAGCAGGACAGGGCGTAATCAGCCCCAGCATTTT.

This chain connects TRBV6-5 to TRBJ2-7; the match to TRBD1 covers 9 bases. J gave up 2 bases and V 3 bases, and 8 bases lay outside the gene matches. Germline V CDR1 and CDR2: MNHEY, SVGAGI. The CDR3 runs to 16 residues. The CDR3 DNA reads as TGTGCCAGCAGTTATTCCGGGACAGGGATCCCCTACGAGCAGTACTTC. Protein product: CASSYSGTGIPYEQYF.

V is TRBV6-6 and J is TRBJ2-7, with 9 bases that match TRBD1. The CDR3 has 14 residues. From germline, CDR1 is MNHNY and CDR2 SVGAGI (reference sequence). V was clipped by 4 bases and J by 1 base; unmatched bases: 2. The chain's CDR3 is CASSWDRDSYEQYF. The CDR3 DNA sequence: TGTGCCAGCAGTTGGGACAGGGATTCCTACGAGCAGTACTTC.

In its sample, this clone was seen once. The rearrangement links TRBV6-5 to TRBJ1-6, with TRBD1 matching 8 bases. Germline CDR1 reads MNHEY; CDR2 reads SVGAGI. Germline trimming cut 6 bases from V and 7 bases from J; bases unmatched to any gene: 2. The CDR3 runs 13 residues. The CDR3 region is CASSRGQNSPLHF. CDR3 sequence (DNA): TGTGCCAGCAGCAGGGGGCAGAATTCACCCCTCCACTTT.

The CDR3 nucleotides are TGTGCCAGCAGCATGGGGACTAGCGGGAGGGCCATAGATGAGCAGTTCTTC. Its protein product is CASSMGTSGRAIDEQFF. The gene calls are TRBV7-2 and TRBJ2-1; the match to TRBD2 covers 16 bases. Trimming cost V 5 bases and J 8 bases; bases outside gene matches: 9. Germline CDR1 and CDR2: SGHTA and FQGNSA. This CDR3 is built from 17 residues.

The CDR3 here is CASSRGRPLNSPLHF. In nucleotides, the CDR3 is TGTGCCAGCAGCAGGGGACGGCCGCTAAATTCACCCCTCCACTTT. The V gene is TRBV13, the J gene TRBJ1-6, with TRBD1 as a possible D gene (5 bases). Trimming left V 5 bases short and J 7 bases short, with 15 bases between. The CDR3 is 15 amino acids. Germline CDR1 PRHDT, CDR2 FYEKMQ (reference sequence).

The chain joins TRBV7-2 to TRBJ2-1, with D perhaps matching TRBD2 (5 bases). V lost 1 base and J 4 bases, leaving 14 bases between the germline ends. Germline V CDR1 and CDR2: SGHTA, FQGNSA. The CDR3 has 16 amino acids. CDR3 sequence (DNA): TGTGCCAGCAGCTTAGAGCCTAGGACTTCGTACAATGAGCAGTTCTTC. Its protein product is CASSLEPRTSYNEQFF.

The sample holds one count of this clone. The chain links TRBV2 to TRBJ1-2, with D perhaps TRBD1 (6 bases). CDR1 is SNHLY, CDR2 FYNNEI, per germline. V gave up 5 bases and J gave up 4 bases, with 11 bases separating them. The CDR3 is 13 residues long. The CDR3, as DNA: TGTGCCAGCAGTTCCGGGACATTCTATGGCTACACCTTC. Residues: CASSSGTFYGYTF.

The genes are TRBV7-9 and TRBJ2-2; D is unclear. CDR1 SEHNR and CDR2 FQNEAQ come from the germline V gene (reference sequence). There are 13 residues in the CDR3. V lost 2 bases to trimming and J lost 4 bases, with 5 bases between them. The CDR3 nucleotides read TGTGCCAGCAGCTTATTGTTCACCGGGGAGCTGTTTTTT. This codes for CASSLLFTGELFF.

The chain couples TRBV19 to TRBJ2-7; perhaps TRBD2 as D (6 bases). This CDR3 region has 14 residues. V was pared by 4 bases and J by 0 bases, with 10 bases between. The germline V gene has CDR1 LNHDA and CDR2 SQIVND (reference sequence). DNA for the CDR3: TGTGCCAGTAGTAAGTTAGCGGACTCCTACGAGCAGTACTTC. This codes for CASSKLADSYEQYF.

V is TRBV7-9 and J is TRBJ2-3; D is ambiguous. CDR3 size: 15 residues. Germline V gives CDR1 SEHNR, CDR2 FQNEAQ (reference sequence). Trimming took off 3 bases at V and 0 bases at J, with 10 bases between the two ends. CDR3 sequence: CASSFVTPSTDTQYF. The CDR3 DNA sequence: TGTGCCAGCAGCTTCGTGACACCCAGCACAGATACGCAGTATTTT.

The V gene is TRBV28, the J gene TRBJ2-5; maybe TRBD1 (6 bases). The CDR3 is 12 residues long. Germline V gene sequence: CDR1 MDHEN, CDR2 SYDVKM. V shed 10 bases and J shed 5 bases, with 14 bases lying between them. The CDR3 DNA reads TGTGCCACAGCCGGGACAACGGAGACCCAGTACTTC. Translated: CATAGTTETQYF.

This chain links TRBV18 with TRBJ1-1; D unclear. CDR3 size: 13 residues. Trimming pared 0 bases from V and 11 bases from J, leaving 13 bases between. In germline, CDR1 is KGHSH, CDR2 LQKENI. The CDR3 DNA reads as TGTGCCAGCTCACCACCCGCGGATCTGGAGGCTTTCTTT. Protein: CASSPPADLEAFF.

The chain combines TRBV5-1 with TRBJ2-5; weak D call: TRBD2 (6 bases). CDR1 SGHRS and CDR2 YFSETQ come from the germline V gene. V was shortened by 4 bases and J by 3 bases, with 10 bases between the two germline ends. This CDR3 spans 13 amino acids. Written as DNA, the CDR3 is TGCGCCAGCAGCGCAGGGAGGAAAGAGACCCAGTACTTC. It yields the protein CASSAGRKETQYF.

The rearrangement links TRBV7-9 to TRBJ2-7; D ambiguous. The CDR3 runs 13 residues. The germline V gene encodes CDR1 SEHNR and CDR2 FQNEAQ (reference sequence). V gave up 2 bases and J gave up 4 bases, with 9 bases separating them. The CDR3 bases are TGTGCCAGCAGCTTAAGTGGGCCGTACGAGCAGTACTTC. The encoded protein is CASSLSGPYEQYF.

The count of this clone is one. The chain's CDR3 is CASSPGLIYEQYF. Written as DNA, the CDR3 is TGTGCCAGCAGCCCGGGACTGATCTACGAGCAGTACTTC. This chain uses TRBV3-1 (or the pseudogene TRBV3-2) with TRBJ2-7; perhaps TRBD2 as D (6 bases). Germline assignment: CDR1 LGHDT and CDR2 YNNKEL (reference sequence). The CDR3 runs to 13 residues. V was pared by 4 bases and J by 3 bases, with 10 bases between.

The V call is TRBV7-9, the J call TRBJ2-1; the match to TRBD2 covers 8 bases. Germline-derived CDR1 and CDR2 are SEHNR and FQNEAQ (reference sequence). There are 16 residues in the CDR3. V lost 1 base and J lost 10; bases outside the gene matches: 12. CDR3 sequence (DNA): TGTGCCAGCAGCTTAGGGGGGGGGAGCGGGAGCAGGGAGCAGTTCTTC. Translated, it gives CASSLGGGSGSREQFF.

The chain recombines TRBV7-9 with TRBJ1-1; TRBD1 might be the D (5 bases). The CDR3 extends over 14 amino acids. From germline, CDR1 is SEHNR and CDR2 FQNEAQ (reference sequence). Trimming shortened V by 3 bases and J by 0 bases, and 8 bases separated the two germline ends. The CDR3 region is CASSFGHLNTEAFF. CDR3 bases: TGTGCCAGCAGCTTCGGACACTTGAACACTGAAGCTTTCTTT.

This clone has only one observation. The chain combines TRBV20-1 with TRBJ2-1; D might be TRBD2 (6 bases). V lost 3 bases and J 8 bases, leaving 20 bases between the germline ends. The germline gives CDR1 DFQATT, CDR2 SNEGSKA (reference sequence). CDR3 length: 15 amino acids. CDR3 in DNA: TGCAGTGCTAGTGGCGGGGTAGAGGCCGCGTATGAGCAGTTCTTC. Translation gives CSASGGVEAAYEQFF.